One sample yielded the 32 T cell receptor beta chains listed below, sequenced in a study of siplizumab effects on memory and regulatory T cells. TCRdb keeps only in-frame clones here, not all; method: immunoSEQ multiplex PCR. This table has roughly 60,000 clones, 96% appearing once. Source material: naive CD8+ T cells sorted from blood. These receptor sequences come from a human donor in good health.

The rearrangement uses TRBV15 and TRBJ1-2; tentatively, D is TRBD1 (6 bases). Deletions cut 6 bases from V and 10 bases from J, with 12 bases between. From germline, CDR1 is LNHNV and CDR2 YYDKDF (reference sequence). The CDR3 contains 11 residues. The chain's CDR3 is CATRGGYSYTF. CDR3 bases: TGTGCCACCAGAGGGGGTTATTCCTACACCTTC.

This clone was found once. The chain recombines TRBV6-4 with TRBJ1-2, with TRBD1 as a possible D gene (5 bases). The V gene's germline CDR1 is MRHNA and CDR2 SNTAGT. The CDR3 length is 12 residues. Trimming removed 2 bases at V and 6 bases at J, with 7 bases between. The CDR3 DNA follows: TGTGCCAGCAGTGACAGGGGTGATGGCTACACCTTC. This translates into CASSDRGDGYTF.

The chain carries TRBV7-8 and TRBJ1-5, with 7 bases that match TRBD1. The V gene end was trimmed by 5 bases and the J gene end by 6 bases; junction bases not matched to a gene: 4. The germline V gene has CDR1 SGHVS and CDR2 FQNEAQ. The CDR3 is made up of 13 amino acids. The CDR3 protein is CASSLGGGQPQHF. CDR3 coding DNA: TGTGCCAGCAGCCTAGGGGGCGGTCAGCCCCAGCATTTT.

In this sample, this clone turned up once. The V and J genes are TRBV9 and TRBJ2-7, with D tentatively TRBD2 (7 bases). Germline lookup yields CDR1 SGDLS and CDR2 YYNGEE. This CDR3 contains 14 residues. V was cut by 0 bases and J by 5 bases, with 12 bases left in between. DNA for the CDR3: TGTGCCAGCAGCGTAGCGGGGGGCGGCGACGAGCAGTACTTC. Its protein is CASSVAGGGDEQYF.

The chain links TRBV29-1 to TRBJ2-1, with a weak D call TRBD1 (5 bases). CDR3 length equals 12 residues. The V end lost 7 bases, the J end lost 6 bases, and 13 bases lay between the germline ends. Germline CDR1 is SQVTM and CDR2 is ANQGSEA. Here the CDR3 reads CSAIGAPNEQFF. CDR3 nucleotides: TGCAGCGCTATAGGGGCACCCAATGAGCAGTTCTTC.

The V call is TRBV5-6, the J call TRBJ1-4, with D unresolved. This CDR3 spans 15 amino acids. Trimming took off 4 bases at V and 0 bases at J, with 10 bases between the two ends. In germline, CDR1 is SGHDT, CDR2 YYEEEE. DNA for the CDR3: TGTGCCAGCAGCCCTGCAGATTCAACTAATGAAAAACTGTTTTTT. Translated, it gives CASSPADSTNEKLFF.

V is TRBV27 and J is TRBJ1-2; perhaps TRBD1 as D (6 bases). V lost 4 bases and J 3 bases, leaving 12 bases between the germline ends. The germline V gene encodes CDR1 MNHEY and CDR2 SMNVEV (reference sequence). This CDR3 is built from 14 residues. The DNA for the CDR3 is TGTGCCAGCAGTTATGGGGGCGCGTACTATGGCTACACCTTC. Translation: CASSYGGAYYGYTF.

CDR3 nucleotides: TGTGCCTCTAATTCCGTTAGCACAGATACGCAGTATTTT. The encoded protein is CASNSVSTDTQYF. The chain recombines TRBV19 with TRBJ2-3; no clear D gene. The CDR3 consists of 13 residues. The ends were cut back, 11 bases at V and 0 bases at J, with 12 bases in the middle. Germline loops: CDR1 LNHDA, CDR2 SQIVND (reference sequence).

The chain couples TRBV19 to TRBJ1-5, with D maybe TRBD1 (5 bases). V was clipped by 9 bases and J by 2 bases, with 17 bases between them. There are 15 residues in the CDR3. Germline CDR1 LNHDA, CDR2 SQIVND (reference sequence). CDR3 bases: TGTGCCAGCCACTCCCACGGGGGGGGCAATCAGCCCCAGCATTTT. Translation gives CASHSHGGGNQPQHF.

V and J are TRBV5-1 and TRBJ2-7; possibly TRBD2 for D (6 bases). Trimming cost V 6 bases and J 0 bases, with 13 bases left between them. Germline V gives CDR1 SGHRS, CDR2 YFSETQ. The CDR3 runs to 14 residues. The CDR3 spells CASMVGGSSYEQYF. The CDR3 DNA reads as TGCGCCAGCATGGTAGGAGGGAGCTCCTACGAGCAGTACTTC. The full variable domain, its missing parts supplied by reference TRBV5-1 and TRBJ2-7, is KAGVTQTPRYLIKTRGQQVTLSCSPISGHRSVSWYQQTPGQGLQFLFEYFSETQRNKGNFPGRFSGRQFSNSRSEMNVSTLELGDSALYLCASMVGGSSYEQYFGPGTRLTVT.

This clone has more than one count but fewer than ten. The CDR3 DNA reads as TGTGCCAGCAGGTCACTAATTCGGGATACGCAGTATTTT. This encodes CASRSLIRDTQYF. V usage is TRBV7-9 and J usage is TRBJ2-3; unclear D gene. V lost 6 bases, J lost 6 bases, and 13 bases lay in between. The CDR3 runs to 13 residues. The germline V gene encodes CDR1 SEHNR and CDR2 FQNEAQ (reference sequence).

V is TRBV4-1 and J is TRBJ1-1, with D possibly TRBD1 on 6 matching bases. V shed 5 bases and J shed 1 base, with 14 bases lying between them. Germline V CDR1 and CDR2: MGHRA, YSYEKL. This CDR3 has 15 residues. The chain's CDR3 is CASSFPGVGNTEAFF. CDR3 coding DNA: TGCGCCAGCAGCTTCCCAGGGGTGGGGAACACTGAAGCTTTCTTT.

The chain employs TRBV7-9 and TRBJ2-7, with TRBD2 matching 11 bases. From germline, CDR1 is SEHNR and CDR2 FQNEAQ (reference sequence). The CDR3 covers 16 residues. V shed 7 bases, J shed 2 bases, and the junction held 10 bases outside the gene matches. The CDR3 here is CASTPDIAGGTYEQYF. The CDR3 DNA is TGTGCCAGCACCCCAGATATAGCGGGGGGGACCTACGAGCAGTACTTC.

This clone was recorded once. The V gene is TRBV19, the J gene TRBJ1-1; 9 bases are shared with TRBD1. The germline V gene encodes CDR1 LNHDA and CDR2 SQIVND (reference sequence). V was pared by 7 bases and J by 1 base, with 7 bases of the junction left unmatched. This CDR3 is built from 15 residues. CDR3 coding DNA: TGTGCCAGTATTCCATCGGGACAGGGGAACACTGAAGCTTTCTTT. Translating gives CASIPSGQGNTEAFF.

The chain joins TRBV27 to TRBJ1-6; D unresolved. CDR1 and CDR2 from the germline V gene are MNHEY and SMNVEV (reference sequence). This CDR3 has 15 amino acids. V lost 0 bases and J 7 bases, leaving 10 bases between the germline ends. Here the CDR3 DNA reads TGTGCCAGCAGTTTATCAGGGTCCCAGAATTCACCCCTCCACTTT. Protein: CASSLSGSQNSPLHF.

V usage is TRBV27 and J usage is TRBJ2-1; a possible D gene is TRBD1 (5 bases). Germline V gene sequence: CDR1 MNHEY, CDR2 SMNVEV (reference sequence). There are 14 residues in the CDR3. Trimming pared 3 bases from V and 2 bases from J, leaving 8 bases between. The CDR3 DNA follows: TGTGCCAGCAGTTTGGGGCAGACCTACAATGAGCAGTTCTTC. Protein: CASSLGQTYNEQFF.

This chain connects TRBV28 to TRBJ2-3; TRBD2 agrees at 14 bases. With 4 bases clipped from V and 3 bases from J, the junction kept 3 bases outside the gene matches. Germline CDR1 MDHEN, CDR2 SYDVKM. The CDR3 consists of 16 residues. The CDR3 loop is CASSSRLAGGTDTQYF. CDR3 coding DNA: TGTGCCAGCAGTTCCCGACTAGCGGGGGGGACAGATACGCAGTATTTT.

The chain combines TRBV9 with TRBJ2-7; D is undetermined. V lost 0 bases to trimming and J lost 0 bases, with 4 bases between them. CDR1 SGDLS and CDR2 YYNGEE come from the germline V gene. This CDR3 spans 13 amino acids. The CDR3, as DNA: TGTGCCAGCAGCGTAGGTGACTCCTACGAGCAGTACTTC. Its protein is CASSVGDSYEQYF.

The J gene is TRBJ1-6, the V gene TRBV6-1, with 7 positions matching TRBD1. The CDR3 length is 14 residues. Germline values: CDR1 MNHNS, CDR2 SASEGT. Trimming took 3 bases from V and 5 from J; bases not matched to a gene: 1. CDR3 nucleotides: TGTGCCAGCAGTGACGACAGGGATAATTCACCCCTCCACTTT. Amino acid sequence: CASSDDRDNSPLHF.

The chain carries TRBV13 and TRBJ2-1; D is perhaps TRBD2 (8 bases). This CDR3 has 17 residues. Trimming removed 6 bases from V and 5 bases from J, with 23 bases in between. CDR1 PRHDT and CDR2 FYEKMQ come from the germline V gene (reference sequence). The CDR3 protein is CASSPRGSGGPHNEQFF. CDR3 DNA: TGTGCCAGCAGTCCCAGGGGGAGCGGGGGACCTCACAATGAGCAGTTCTTC.

Remarks on this clone: It is likely a read error, because the conserved phenylalanine at the end of the CDR3 is missing. The chain carries TRBV5-6 and TRBJ1-2, with D possibly being TRBD1 (5 bases). CDR1 and CDR2 (germline): SGHDT, YYEEEE. The CDR3 is 15 amino acids. V was trimmed by 4 bases and J by 0 bases, leaving 13 bases between them. The CDR3 spells CASSERDAANYGYTL. CDR3 nucleotide sequence: TGTGCCAGCAGCGAAAGGGACGCAGCTAACTATGGCTACACCCTC.

The rearrangement uses TRBV18 and TRBJ2-3; 11 positions match TRBD2. After removal of 3 bases from V and 0 bases from J, the junction contained 2 bases not matched to a gene. Germline assignment: CDR1 KGHSH and CDR2 LQKENI. CDR3 size: 16 residues. CDR3 loop: CASSPGLAASTDTQYF. CDR3 DNA sequence: TGTGCCAGCTCACCGGGACTAGCGGCTAGCACAGATACGCAGTATTTT.

On this clone: At one of its ends the junction is not consistent with the germline gene, which may arise from a read error. The chain has TRBV4-1 and TRBJ1-4; TRBD1 matches 8 bases. The CDR3 covers 14 residues. Per germline, CDR1 MGHRA and CDR2 YSYEKL. CDR3 bases: TGCGCCAGCAGCCAAGGTCCAGGGGGCGAAAAACTGCTTTTT. This translates into CASSQGPGGEKLLF.

J is TRBJ1-2 and V is TRBV19; maybe TRBD1 (6 bases). Trimming stripped 3 bases from V and 6 bases from J, with 11 bases between. Germline V lookup: CDR1 LNHDA, CDR2 SQIVND (reference sequence). CDR3 length: 13 amino acids. CDR3 in amino acids: CASSMFSGDGYTF. For the CDR3, the DNA is TGTGCCAGTAGTATGTTCTCAGGGGATGGCTACACCTTC.

The chain combines TRBV4-1 with TRBJ1-1, with unresolved D. V lost 2 bases and J lost 4, with 11 bases in between. Germline assignment: CDR1 MGHRA and CDR2 YSYEKL. The CDR3 has 14 residues. CDR3 region: CASSQWVSPTEAFF. CDR3 sequence (DNA): TGCGCCAGCAGCCAATGGGTCTCCCCCACTGAAGCTTTCTTT.

J is TRBJ1-2 and V is TRBV9; maybe TRBD1 (5 bases). Per the germline V gene, CDR1 is SGDLS and CDR2 is YYNGEE. The CDR3 runs 14 residues. Trimming removed 2 bases at V and 6 bases at J, with 14 bases between. The CDR3, as DNA: TGTGCCAGCAGCGTCGTTGGGGCGGCCGATGGCTACACCTTC. Its protein product is CASSVVGAADGYTF. The whole variable domain, filled in from reference TRBV9 and TRBJ1-2, reads DSGVTQTPKHLITATGQRVTLRCSPRSGDLSVYWYQQSLDQGLQFLIQYYNGEERAKGNILERFSAQQFPDLHSELNLSSLELGDSALYFCASSVVGAADGYTFGSGTRLTVV.

The chain couples TRBV7-3 to TRBJ1-6, with D tentatively TRBD1 (6 bases). Germline lookup yields CDR1 SGHTA and CDR2 FQGTGA. The CDR3 totals 16 residues. Trimming removed 5 bases at V and 4 bases at J, with 15 bases between. In DNA form, the CDR3 reads TGTGCCAGCAGCGCCGGGACAAACATGTATAATTCACCCCTCCACTTT. Protein sequence: CASSAGTNMYNSPLHF.

The chain employs TRBV27 and TRBJ2-5; D uncertain. The J call could be wrong; TRBJ2-7 is a better fit for the DNA end. Germline loops: CDR1 MNHEY, CDR2 SMNVEV (reference sequence). The CDR3 contains 14 residues. The CDR3 region has the DNA TGTGCCAGCAGTTTATACGGCGGTCCCTACGAGCAGTACTTC. Residues: CASSLYGGPYEQYF.

This clone was recorded once. The CDR3 DNA sequence: TGTGCCAGCAGCTTCCCCGAGCGGGGGGGCGTCGATACGCAGTATTTT. It specifies CASSFPERGGVDTQYF. The chain links TRBV7-3 to TRBJ2-3; 10 nucleotides line up with TRBD2. The CDR3 sequence is 16 residues long. With V trimmed by 3 bases and J by 6 bases, 9 bases remained unmatched. Germline CDR1 reads SGHTA; CDR2 reads FQGTGA.

V and J are TRBV4-1 and TRBJ2-7, with D maybe TRBD1 (6 bases). The V end was cut by 2 bases, the J end by 3 bases, with 8 bases between. CDR1 is MGHRA and CDR2 is YSYEKL in the germline V gene. The CDR3 sequence is 13 residues long. CDR3 residues: CASSQQGFYEQYF. DNA of the CDR3: TGCGCCAGCAGCCAACAGGGGTTCTACGAGCAGTACTTC.

The V and J genes are TRBV11-2 and TRBJ1-1; TRBD1 matches at 8 bases. This CDR3 region has 13 residues. V lost 1 base, J lost 11 bases, and 6 bases stayed unmatched. Germline CDR1 is SGHAT and CDR2 is FQNNGV. The CDR3 sequence: CASSLGTGSDAFF. The CDR3 nucleotides read TGTGCCAGCAGCTTAGGGACAGGGTCCGATGCTTTCTTT.

This clone was detected only once. The chain carries TRBV2 and TRBJ2-7; 7 nucleotides align to TRBD1. Germline CDR1 reads SNHLY; CDR2 reads FYNNEI. This CDR3 has 16 residues. The V segment lost 4 bases and the J segment 1 base; nucleotides outside the gene matches: 10. The chain's CDR3 is CASSVTSTQGSYEQYF. The CDR3 DNA sequence: TGTGCCAGCAGTGTGACCAGCACACAGGGGTCCTACGAGCAGTACTTC. The full variable domain, rest sourced from reference TRBV2 and TRBJ2-7, is EPEVTQTPSHQVTQMGQEVILRCVPISNHLYFYWYRQILGQKVEFLVSFYNNEISEKSEIFDDQFSVERPDGSNFTLKIRSTKLEDSAMYFCASSVTSTQGSYEQYFGPGTRLTVT.